This T cell receptor beta chain was captured by sequencing in a study of T cell responses to AZD1222 COVID-19 vaccine (dated by TCRdb to 2020 to 2023). Study-level background: AZD1222 recipients whose second dose came at about 4 weeks and those whose second dose came at about 12 weeks were combined into one group, since spike-specific TCR depth and breadth did not differ between the two schedules. TCR sequencing covered roughly 230 trial participants: roughly 200 given two doses of AZD1222 and approximately 25 given two doses of MenACWY control vaccine. Enrollment into the trials was organized by age into subgroups of 18-55, 56-69 and 70-plus years, and those subgroups contained roughly 140, 27 and 60 TCR-sequenced participants, respectively.

General conclusions and limits of the study: CD4 TCRs associated with the vaccine covered the entire spike protein, and the dominant responses were in regions 160-218 and 743-854. Participants were mostly white British and included more females than males, and it was suggested by the authors that clonal diversity may have been underestimated. In the small 56-69-year group, the increase in depth fell short of significance, most likely because of low power. Conclusions about previously exposed vaccinees are limited, since just 5 or 6 AZD1222 recipients were seropositive for SARS-CoV-2 at baseline. Because no samples from the day 14 peak response were available, repertoires could be characterized only after the peak T cell response. Reportedly, close to half of the unique spike-specific TCRs recognized epitopes lying outside the regions that are mutated in the B.1.351 and B.1.1.7 variants. Spike-specific TCR breadth and depth rose significantly after two AZD1222 doses compared with day 0 and with MenACWY recipients.

Between the V and J ends, shortened by 0 bases and 2 bases respectively, the junction contains 13 bases. The CDR3 measures 15 amino acids from cysteine to phenylalanine. The entry retains the CDR3 DNA only, 45 bases that are in frame from base 1. CDR1 GTSNPN and CDR2 SVGIG are derived from the germline V gene (reference sequence). The CDR3 regions of human TCRbeta chains were analyzed by immunosequencing. The authors processed their data as follows. TCRs in the repertoires were matched against a reference library of SARS-CoV-2-specific TCRs that had been generated with the MIRA antigen-specificity platform. Breadth was defined as the fraction of unique TCRs that were SARS-CoV-2-associated. Depth was defined as the fraction of total T cells that were SARS-CoV-2-associated. Using the MIRA data, each spike-specific TCR was mapped to the spike region that the TCR reacts to and placed in a CD4 or CD8 class. Log10-transformed breadth and depth values were compared by one-way ANOVA with Sidak's multiple comparisons tests. In its TCRdb copy, this immuneACCESS table keeps in-frame sequences only and misses some clones. Where compared with another copy, unresolved V genes explain less than half of these, and the others have no known cause. Clone size and the V and J calls come from that table; the DNA yielded D and trimming. This sample lists 95,000 to 150,000 clones; more than 70% were detected once. The ten largest clones take up more than 9% of the sample.

With respect to this clone: Its antigen specificity is not known. No much larger clone exists at a distance of one base, and base qualities are not known.

The sample's time point label is to be understood as: baseline before first vaccination. Samples from vaccinated people were obtained from the UK trials COV001 and COV002, which included a single-blind randomized controlled phase 2/3 trial of AZD1222 (ChAdOx1 nCoV-19) in healthy adults. For TCRbeta chain sequencing, PBMC samples from trial participants were taken at day 0 and at day 28 after the second dose. The sequence is built from TRBV30 and TRBJ1-2; the best D guess is TRBD1, with 6 bases matching. The receptor's source is an adult in good health. The starting material was peripheral blood, obtained on day 0 of AZD1222 vaccination. The CDR3 loop reads CAWSVWIGTNYGYTF. At the DNA level, the sequence is TGTGCCTGGAGTGTATGGATCGGGACAAACTATGGCTACACCTTC.